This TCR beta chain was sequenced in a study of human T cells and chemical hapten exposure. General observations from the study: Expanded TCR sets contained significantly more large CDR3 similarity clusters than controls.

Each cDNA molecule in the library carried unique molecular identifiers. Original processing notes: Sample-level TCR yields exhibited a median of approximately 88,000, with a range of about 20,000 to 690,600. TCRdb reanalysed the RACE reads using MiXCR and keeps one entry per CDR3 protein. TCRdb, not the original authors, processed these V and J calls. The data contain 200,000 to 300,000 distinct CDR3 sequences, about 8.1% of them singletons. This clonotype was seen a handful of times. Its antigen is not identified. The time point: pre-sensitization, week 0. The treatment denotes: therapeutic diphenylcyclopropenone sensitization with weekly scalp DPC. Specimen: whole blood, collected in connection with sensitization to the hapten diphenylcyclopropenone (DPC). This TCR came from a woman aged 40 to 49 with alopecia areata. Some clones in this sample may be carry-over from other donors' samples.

CDR3 residues: CASSQPRASSYEQYF. CDR3 nucleotide sequence: TGTGCCAGCAGTCAACCCAGGGCTAGCTCCTACGAGCAGTACTTC. The chain recombines TRBV28 with TRBJ2-7, with a tentative D call TRBD1 (5 bases). The V gene's germline CDR1 is MDHEN and CDR2 SYDVKM. Trimming removed 5 bases from V and 0 bases from J, with 14 bases in between. The CDR3 has 15 residues.